The text below deals with one T cell receptor (beta chain). This sample is part of a study of cytomegalovirus exposure and HLA in healthy donors. CDR3 length: 14 residues. Trimming shortened V by 7 bases and J by 1 base, and 14 bases separated the two germline ends. The germline CDR1 and CDR2 sequences are SNHLY and FYNNEI. Primers included in the PCR were 60 Vbeta and 13 Jbeta primers. Clones were read by immunoSEQ multiplex PCR, and TCRdb kept only the in-frame ones, dropping some. The table has some 170,000 clones, roughly two thirds seen once. The sequence came from a woman aged 25 to 39 in good health and CMV-seronegative. The rearrangement joins TRBV2 to TRBJ2-7; maybe TRBD1 (6 bases). Sequencing input: PBMCs. In DNA form, the CDR3 reads TGTGCCAGCACCGCCCGACAGGAGTCCTACGAGCAGTACTTC. This codes for CASTARQESYEQYF.